One and the same sample provided the 28 T cell receptor beta chains below, sequenced in a study of cytomegalovirus exposure and HLA in healthy donors. In the PCR, 60 Vbeta and 13 Jbeta primers were used. The assay was immunoSEQ multiplex PCR, and TCRdb's table has in-frame clones only and misses some. The sample yields about 160,000 clones, more than 80% seen once. Sequenced input: PBMCs. The origin of the receptors is a woman in her 50s in good health and CMV-seronegative.

The chain employs TRBV9 and TRBJ2-2; maybe TRBD1 (6 bases). Looked up from germline, CDR1 is SGDLS and CDR2 is YYNGEE. Deletions cut 1 base from V and 1 base from J, with 17 bases between. This CDR3 comprises 18 residues. CDR3 nucleotides: TGTGCCAGCAGCGTAAGGGACACCCGGAGCGGGAACACCGGGGAGCTGTTTTTT. Amino acids: CASSVRDTRSGNTGELFF.

The J gene is TRBJ1-4, the V gene TRBV5-1, with D possibly matching TRBD1 (5 bases). The CDR3 extends over 13 amino acids. The germline V and J ends were trimmed by 5 bases and 5 bases, with 10 bases remaining between them. Germline-derived CDR1 and CDR2 are SGHRS and YFSETQ. Written as DNA, the CDR3 is TGCGCCAGCAGTCTGGACATAAATGAAAAACTGTTTTTT. It yields the protein CASSLDINEKLFF. Combining the CDR3 with reference TRBV5-1 and TRBJ1-4 gives the whole variable domain KAGVTQTPRYLIKTRGQQVTLSCSPISGHRSVSWYQQTPGQGLQFLFEYFSETQRNKGNFPGRFSGRQFSNSRSEMNVSTLELGDSALYLCASSLDINEKLFFGSGTQLSVL.

This chain joins TRBV30 and TRBJ1-1, with D maybe TRBD1 (6 bases). Germline CDR1 and CDR2: GTSNPN and SVGIG (reference sequence). There are 12 residues in the CDR3. V lost 7 bases to trimming and J lost 0 bases, with 9 bases between them. DNA of the CDR3: TGTGCCTCTGGACAGATGAACACTGAAGCTTTCTTT. It yields the protein CASGQMNTEAFF.

The J gene is TRBJ2-5, the V gene TRBV11-2, with D maybe TRBD2 (5 bases). Germline assignment: CDR1 SGHAT and CDR2 FQNNGV. This CDR3 is 14 amino acids long. The ends were cut back, 3 bases at V and 2 bases at J, with 10 bases in the middle. CDR3 sequence (DNA): TGTGCCAGCAGCTTTGGTTCGGGACAAGAGACCCAGTACTTC. Translated: CASSFGSGQETQYF.

The chain has TRBV2 and TRBJ2-1; possibly TRBD1 for D (5 bases). Germline CDR1 SNHLY, CDR2 FYNNEI. The CDR3 has 13 amino acids. Trimming took off 5 bases at V and 6 bases at J, with 11 bases between the two ends. CDR3 in amino acids: CASSKGPVNEQFF. The DNA of the CDR3 is TGTGCCAGCAGTAAGGGGCCAGTCAATGAGCAGTTCTTC.

The CDR3 reads CASSERREGTQYF. CDR3 coding DNA: TGTGCCAGCAGTGAAAGGCGGGAGGGGACCCAGTACTTC. J is TRBJ2-5 and V is TRBV2; 9 positions agree with TRBD2. The junction had 2 bases not matched to a gene; V was cut back by 2 bases and J by 7 bases. Per the germline V gene, CDR1 is SNHLY and CDR2 is FYNNEI. CDR3 length equals 13 residues. The whole variable domain, remainder taken from reference TRBV2 and TRBJ2-5, is EPEVTQTPSHQVTQMGQEVILRCVPISNHLYFYWYRQILGQKVEFLVSFYNNEISEKSEIFDDQFSVERPDGSNFTLKIRSTKLEDSAMYFCASSERREGTQYFGPGTRLLVL.

The CDR3 here is CASSQGVSGTEAFF. The CDR3 region has the DNA TGCGCCAGCAGCCAGGGGGTTTCGGGCACTGAAGCTTTCTTT. The V and J genes are TRBV5-1 and TRBJ1-1; 7 bases match TRBD1. The germline V gene encodes CDR1 SGHRS and CDR2 YFSETQ. V gave up 4 bases and J gave up 4 bases; unmatched junction bases: 7. This CDR3 is 14 amino acids long.

CDR3 loop: CASSSSQPKSLYNEQFF. In nucleotides, the CDR3 is TGTGCCAGCAGCTCTAGCCAACCCAAAAGCCTTTACAATGAGCAGTTCTTC. The rearrangement links TRBV9 to TRBJ2-1, with D perhaps matching TRBD2 (5 bases). The ends were cut back, 4 bases at V and 4 bases at J, with 21 bases in the middle. Germline V gives CDR1 SGDLS, CDR2 YYNGEE. The CDR3 is 17 residues long.

The chain couples TRBV6-1 to TRBJ1-6; D possibly corresponds to TRBD1 (6 bases). Germline V CDR1 and CDR2: MNHNS, SASEGT. With 3 bases removed from V and 7 bases from J, the gap between germline ends came to 16 bases. The CDR3 is made up of 16 amino acids. The CDR3 protein is CASSDWTAVRNSPLHF. CDR3 coding DNA: TGTGCCAGCAGTGACTGGACAGCGGTAAGAAATTCACCCCTCCACTTT.

This rearrangement joins TRBV2 to TRBJ2-5; D might be TRBD2 (5 bases). CDR3 length: 11 residues. V lost 5 bases and J 5 bases, leaving 6 bases between the germline ends. Germline-derived CDR1 and CDR2 are SNHLY and FYNNEI. CDR3: CASSPGETQYF. In nucleotides, the CDR3 is TGTGCCAGCAGTCCGGGGGAGACCCAGTACTTC. Full variable domain (outside the CDR3, taken from reference TRBV2 and TRBJ2-5): EPEVTQTPSHQVTQMGQEVILRCVPISNHLYFYWYRQILGQKVEFLVSFYNNEISEKSEIFDDQFSVERPDGSNFTLKIRSTKLEDSAMYFCASSPGETQYFGPGTRLLVL.

This chain connects TRBV7-2 to TRBJ2-6; D gene unclear. Looked up from germline, CDR1 is SGHTA and CDR2 is FQGNSA. The CDR3 has 15 residues. The ends were cut back, 1 base at V and 0 bases at J, with 4 bases in the middle. CDR3 residues: CASSLGSSGANVLTF. In DNA, the CDR3 is TGTGCCAGCAGCTTAGGGAGCTCTGGGGCCAACGTCCTGACTTTC.

This chain uses TRBV18 with TRBJ1-5, with 9 bases aligning to TRBD1. Trimming removed 3 bases from V and 6 bases from J; junction bases left unmatched: 3. The CDR3 loop spans 14 amino acids. Germline V gene data show CDR1 as KGHSH and CDR2 as LQKENI. CDR3 sequence (DNA): TGTGCCAGCTCACCGGGACAGGGCGGTCAGCCCCAGCATTTT. Translated: CASSPGQGGQPQHF.

This clone was recorded once. This rearrangement joins TRBV9 to TRBJ1-6; 8 bases agree with TRBD1. Germline V gene lookup returns CDR1 SGDLS and CDR2 YYNGEE. Trimming removed 3 bases from V and 13 bases from J; junction bases left unmatched: 9. The length of the CDR3 is 14 residues. The CDR3 DNA follows: TGTGCCAGCAGCGAAGACAGGGGCGCCAGGCCCCTCCACTTT. This codes for CASSEDRGARPLHF.

The chain has TRBV5-1 and TRBJ2-1; tentative D call: TRBD2 (5 bases). CDR1 and CDR2 from the germline V gene are SGHRS and YFSETQ. CDR3 length: 14 residues. V was trimmed by 0 bases and J by 7 bases, leaving 11 bases between them. CDR3 loop: CASSLGLQRNEQFF. CDR3 sequence (DNA): TGCGCCAGCAGCTTGGGACTACAACGGAATGAGCAGTTCTTC.

This chain links TRBV5-4 with TRBJ2-2, with D possibly TRBD1 on 6 matching bases. The ends were cut back, 3 bases at V and 7 bases at J, with 16 bases in the middle. This CDR3 has 15 amino acids. Germline loops: CDR1 SGHNT, CDR2 YYREEE (reference sequence). CDR3 amino acids: CASSWAQGWGGELFF. CDR3 in DNA: TGTGCCAGCAGCTGGGCCCAGGGGTGGGGCGGGGAGCTGTTTTTT.

As to this clone: Sequence at one end of the junction differs from germline and may be a read error. V usage is TRBV7-2 and J usage is TRBJ2-1; D ambiguous. This CDR3 region has 15 residues. Germline V gene lookup returns CDR1 SGHTA and CDR2 FQGNSA. The CDR3: CASSQDRDSSDEQFF. The CDR3 nucleotides read TGCGCCAGCAGCCAAGATCGCGATAGCTCAGATGAGCAGTTCTTC.

The chain couples TRBV5-1 to TRBJ2-1, with 10 bases identical to TRBD2. V trimming: 0 bases; J trimming: 7 bases; junction bases outside the gene matches: 4. CDR1 and CDR2 from the germline V gene are SGHRS and YFSETQ. CDR3 size: 15 residues. CDR3 sequence (DNA): TGCGCCAGCAGCTTGGAGGCTAGCGGGGGTAATGAGCAGTTCTTC. Protein product: CASSLEASGGNEQFF.

The rearrangement joins TRBV19 to TRBJ2-2; 10 nucleotides align to TRBD2. CDR1 is LNHDA and CDR2 is SQIVND in the germline V gene (reference sequence). The trim removed 6 bases at V and 5 bases at J, leaving 9 bases unmatched. The CDR3 runs 16 residues. Written as DNA, the CDR3 is TGTGCCAGTAGAGAGACGCAGCGGGAGGGGACCGGGGAGCTGTTTTTT. Translation gives CASRETQREGTGELFF.

The chain couples TRBV10-3 to TRBJ2-1, with D possibly being TRBD2 (5 bases). The CDR3 loop spans 15 amino acids. The ends were cut back, 0 bases at V and 7 bases at J, with 13 bases in the middle. Germline V CDR1 and CDR2: ENHRY, SYGVKD. CDR3 sequence: CAISESSTSGNEQFF. The CDR3 coding sequence is TGTGCCATCAGTGAGTCGAGCACTAGTGGTAATGAGCAGTTCTTC.

The chain employs TRBV7-9 and TRBJ2-7; D unclear. Trimming cost V 7 bases and J 0 bases, with 7 bases left between them. Germline V gene data show CDR1 as SEHNR and CDR2 as FQNEAQ (reference sequence). This CDR3 region has 12 residues. The CDR3 is CASTTTSYEQYF. The DNA of the CDR3 is TGTGCCAGCACCACTACCTCCTACGAGCAGTACTTC.

This rearrangement joins TRBV28 to TRBJ2-7; D may be TRBD2 (5 bases). The CDR3 is made up of 14 amino acids. The ends were cut back, 1 base at V and 6 bases at J, with 13 bases in the middle. Germline CDR1 and CDR2: MDHEN and SYDVKM. DNA for the CDR3: TGTGCCAGCAGTTTATCGTTAAGCGGCCCCGAGCAGTACTTC. Protein product: CASSLSLSGPEQYF.

This clone was detected only a few times. This rearrangement joins TRBV6-4 to TRBJ2-3; 12 positions agree with TRBD2. V lost 5 bases, J lost 2 bases, and 2 bases stayed unmatched. The germline V gene encodes CDR1 MRHNA and CDR2 SNTAGT. The CDR3 totals 15 residues. The chain's CDR3 is CASSPSGGATDTQYF. In nucleotides, the CDR3 is TGTGCCAGCAGTCCTAGCGGGGGGGCCACAGATACGCAGTATTTT.

The chain combines TRBV7-2 with TRBJ1-3; D uncertain. The length of the CDR3 is 14 residues. CDR1 and CDR2 (germline): SGHTA, FQGNSA. Deletions cut 4 bases from V and 1 base from J, with 8 bases between. The CDR3 here is CASSSGISGNTIYF. CDR3 coding DNA: TGTGCCAGCAGCTCCGGGATTTCTGGAAACACCATATATTTT. The full variable domain, its missing parts supplied by reference TRBV7-2 and TRBJ1-3, is GAGVSQSPSNKVTEKGKDVELRCDPISGHTALYWYRQSLGQGLEFLIYFQGNSAPDKSGLPSDRFSAERTGGSVSTLTIQRTQQEDSAVYLCASSSGISGNTIYFGEGSWLTVV.

This chain connects TRBV11-3 to TRBJ2-1; D unclear. Trimming removed 1 base at V and 2 bases at J, with 9 bases between. In germline, CDR1 is SGHNT, CDR2 YENEEA. CDR3 length: 15 amino acids. Here the CDR3 DNA reads TGTGCCAGCAGCTTAGGACACGGCACCTACAATGAGCAGTTCTTC. It codes for CASSLGHGTYNEQFF.

The rearrangement links TRBV18 to TRBJ1-2; D gene unclear. The CDR3 is 13 amino acids. The V end was cut by 6 bases, the J end by 3 bases, with 11 bases between. Germline CDR1 and CDR2: KGHSH and LQKENI. The chain's CDR3 is CASSRGGHYGYTF. CDR3 sequence (DNA): TGTGCCAGCTCCCGGGGAGGGCACTATGGCTACACCTTC.

V usage is TRBV2 and J usage is TRBJ2-1, with D uncertain. V gave up 4 bases and J gave up 10 bases, with 11 bases separating them. Germline values: CDR1 SNHLY, CDR2 FYNNEI. The CDR3 runs 12 residues. CDR3 coding DNA: TGTGCCAGCAGTGCCGGCGGTCACGAGCAGTTCTTC. Translated, it gives CASSAGGHEQFF.

The rearrangement links TRBV7-2 to TRBJ1-2, with 10 nucleotides matching TRBD1. The CDR3 loop spans 16 amino acids. From germline, CDR1 is SGHTA and CDR2 FQGNSA. Trimming removed 4 bases from V and 2 bases from J; junction bases left unmatched: 7. The CDR3 DNA reads TGTGCCAGCAGCTCGACCCCGGGACAGGGGAACTATGGCTACACCTTC. This codes for CASSSTPGQGNYGYTF.

CDR3 residues: CASSEAGGVGYGYTF. The CDR3, as DNA: TGTGCCAGCAGTGAAGCAGGGGGCGTTGGCTATGGCTACACCTTC. J is TRBJ1-2 and V is TRBV6-1, with 7 bases identical to TRBD1. The V gene's germline CDR1 is MNHNS and CDR2 SASEGT. This CDR3 is built from 15 residues. The trim removed 0 bases at V and 4 bases at J, leaving 5 bases unmatched.